This T cell receptor (beta chain) was sequenced in a study of immune characterization of retroperitoneal liposarcoma. This clonotype was recorded at least ten times. TCRdb independently ran MiXCR on the PCR reads; one entry per CDR3 protein. Here the sample spans some 9,600 distinct CDR3 sequences, 26% being singletons. CDR3 size: 16 residues. In germline, CDR1 is MGHRA, CDR2 YSYEKL. Trimming cost V 2 bases and J 1 base; bases outside gene matches: 7. This chain joins TRBV4-1 and TRBJ1-1; 7 nucleotides agree with TRBD1. The clonotype originates from a male donor with retroperitoneal liposarcoma. The sample consisted of blood. The CDR3 DNA reads TGCGCCAGCAGCCAACCACAGGGGCCGGGGAACACTGAAGCTTTCTTT. Protein product: CASSQPQGPGNTEAFF.